One and the same sample provided the 9 T cell receptor beta chains below, sequenced in a study of control samples from healthy donors and cancer patients. Method: immunoSEQ multiplex PCR; TCRdb's copy keeps in-frame clones and lacks some. The repertoire consists of roughly 170,000 clones, with about 90% occurring once and the leading ten covering approximately 2%. Source material: blood. The receptor source for this set is a woman aged 40 to 50 in good health.

The genes are TRBV12-5 and TRBJ2-1; D could derive from TRBD1 or TRBD2 (5 bases each). CDR3 size: 14 residues. V was clipped by 1 base and J by 8 bases, with 12 bases between them. Germline loops: CDR1 LGHNT, CDR2 FRNRAP. The CDR3 reads CASGLGDGSYEQFF. For the CDR3, the DNA is TGTGCTAGTGGTTTGGGGGACGGAAGCTATGAGCAGTTCTTC.

The chain recombines TRBV5-1 with TRBJ1-3; unclear D gene. CDR1 is SGHRS and CDR2 is YFSETQ in the germline V gene. The V gene lost 0 bases and the J gene lost 0 bases, with 10 bases spanning the gap. The CDR3 length is 16 residues. CDR3 sequence (DNA): TGCGCCAGCAGCTTGGGACCAGCCGTCTCTGGAAACACCATATATTTT. Encoded protein: CASSLGPAVSGNTIYF.

The rearrangement links TRBV5-1 to TRBJ2-2; D might be TRBD2 (6 bases). The V end lost 1 base, the J end lost 8 bases, and 9 bases lay between the germline ends. Germline CDR1 reads SGHRS; CDR2 reads YFSETQ. This CDR3 comprises 13 residues. In DNA, the CDR3 is TGCGCCAGCAGCTTGCCGGGGACTGGGGAGCTGTTTTTT. Translating it yields CASSLPGTGELFF.

The CDR3 DNA reads TGTGCCAGCAGTTCCCTAGGACCGAACACCGGGGAGCTGTTTTTT. Its protein product is CASSSLGPNTGELFF. The V gene is TRBV2, the J gene TRBJ2-2; D gene unclear. The CDR3 has 15 residues. Trimming removed 5 bases at V and 0 bases at J, with 10 bases between. Germline values: CDR1 SNHLY, CDR2 FYNNEI.

The chain combines TRBV18 with TRBJ1-1; D may be TRBD1 (6 bases). The CDR3 is 14 amino acids. Between the trimmed V and J ends, which lost 0 bases and 5 bases, there was a span of 10 bases. Per the germline V gene, CDR1 is KGHSH and CDR2 is LQKENI. The CDR3 spells CASSPPRGWTEAFF. The CDR3 bases are TGTGCCAGCTCACCACCGAGGGGGTGGACTGAAGCTTTCTTT.

The gene calls are TRBV4-1 and TRBJ1-3, with a tentative D call TRBD1 (6 bases). Germline lookup yields CDR1 MGHRA and CDR2 YSYEKL. The CDR3 contains 15 residues. V lost 8 bases and J lost 1, with 15 bases in between. The CDR3 DNA is TGCGCCAGCGAGGGGGAACAAGTTTCTGGAAACACCATATATTTT. Translated: CASEGEQVSGNTIYF.

The DNA of the CDR3 is TGTGCCAGCAGCCTTGGGGGCCCACCCAGGAACTATGGCTACACCTTC. As protein: CASSLGGPPRNYGYTF. The chain recombines TRBV7-9 with TRBJ1-2, with D perhaps TRBD1 (6 bases). Germline V gene sequence: CDR1 SEHNR, CDR2 FQNEAQ (reference sequence). V lost 5 bases and J lost 2, with 18 bases in between. The CDR3 covers 16 residues. The whole variable domain, filled in from reference TRBV7-9 and TRBJ1-2, reads DTGVSQNPRHKITKRGQNVTFRCDPISEHNRLYWYRQTLGQGPEFLTYFQNEAQLEKSRLLSDRFSAERPKGSFSTLEIQRTEQGDSAMYLCASSLGGPPRNYGYTFGSGTRLTVV.

This sequence joins TRBV9 and TRBJ1-1; D is possibly TRBD1 (6 bases). CDR1 SGDLS and CDR2 YYNGEE come from the germline V gene. The CDR3 covers 14 residues. The V gene lost 4 bases and the J gene lost 3 bases, with 13 bases spanning the gap. In DNA form, the CDR3 reads TGTGCCAGCAGCCCCTACAGGGTTGACACTGAAGCTTTCTTT. Protein sequence: CASSPYRVDTEAFF.

The rearrangement uses TRBV6-1 and TRBJ1-4; TRBD1 aligns across 8 bases. CDR3 length equals 14 residues. V shed 3 bases and J 8 bases; nucleotides not matched to a gene: 5. CDR1 and CDR2 (germline): MNHNS, SASEGT. CDR3 protein: CASSDRGLREKLFF. CDR3 nucleotides: TGTGCCAGCAGTGACAGGGGGCTCAGGGAAAAACTGTTTTTT.